A selection of T cell receptor beta chains follows, all from one sample in a study of blood T cells in healthy people across ages. TCRdb recomputed calls from the 5' RACE reads with MiXCR, one row per CDR3 protein. The data show 1.5 million to 1.8 million distinct CDR3 sequences, roughly 43% seen once. The specimen sequenced was blood. Every receptor here comes from a woman younger than 30 in good health. Each CDR3 is given with its conserved first and last residue. D genes are given only for firm matches. A row's size may be missing; if present it is once, few, many or a size class.

d_gene: -
len: 15
v_gene: TRBV7-3
j_gene: TRBJ2-3
abundance: -
CDR3nt: TGTGCCAGCAGCCGCGCGGGCGGACACACAGATACGCAGTATTTT
CDR3aa: CASSRAGGHTDTQYF

d_gene: TRBD1
len: 15
v_gene: TRBV13
j_gene: TRBJ2-4
abundance: once
CDR3nt: TGTGCCAGCAGCTTGCTCGGGACAGGGGGGAACATTCAGTACTTC
CDR3aa: CASSLLGTGGNIQYF

d_gene: -
len: 20
v_gene: TRBV20-1
j_gene: TRBJ2-4
abundance: -
CDR3nt: TGCAGTGCTAGAGATCCCTTGCGGTTTAGCCGGGACCTAGCCAAAAACATTCAGTACTTC
CDR3aa: CSARDPLRFSRDLAKNIQYF

d_gene: TRBD1
len: 15
v_gene: TRBV15
j_gene: TRBJ1-2
abundance: -
CDR3nt: TGTGCCACCAGCCGCCAAGGGGGCTCTAACTATGGCTACACCTTC
CDR3aa: CATSRQGGSNYGYTF

d_gene: TRBD1
len: 14
v_gene: TRBV6-5
j_gene: TRBJ2-7
abundance: few
CDR3nt: TGTGCCAGCAGTTACCAGGGGACAGGCTACGAGCAGTACTTC
CDR3aa: CASSYQGTGYEQYF

d_gene: TRBD2
len: 18
v_gene: TRBV4-3
j_gene: TRBJ2-2
abundance: -
CDR3nt: TGCGCCAGCAGCCAGATGGGACGAGCGGGGGGTTGGACCGGGGAGCTGTTTTTT
CDR3aa: CASSQMGRAGGWTGELFF

d_gene: TRBD1
len: 16
v_gene: TRBV6-1
j_gene: TRBJ2-3
abundance: -
CDR3nt: TGTGCCAGCAGTGAAGTTTGGGACAGGGGCACAGATACGCAGTATTTT
CDR3aa: CASSEVWDRGTDTQYF

d_gene: -
len: 13
v_gene: TRBV4-2
j_gene: TRBJ2-5
abundance: -
CDR3nt: TGTGCCAGCAGCCAAGCCCGGGCCACGGGGCAGTACTTC
CDR3aa: CASSQARATGQYF

d_gene: -
len: 11
v_gene: TRBV12-3/TRBV12-4
j_gene: TRBJ2-1
abundance: few
CDR3nt: TGTGCCAGCAGTTTAGACGATGAGCAGTTCTTC
CDR3aa: CASSLDDEQFF

d_gene: -
len: 15
v_gene: TRBV6-2/TRBV6-3
j_gene: TRBJ1-5
abundance: few
CDR3nt: TGTGCCAGCAGTTATTCGGGACCTTTGAGGGAGCCCCAGCATTTT
CDR3aa: CASSYSGPLREPQHF

d_gene: -
len: 16
v_gene: TRBV28
j_gene: TRBJ2-1
abundance: -
CDR3nt: TGTGCCAGCAGTTTATCGGGGGACGGCTCCTACAATGAGCAGTTCTTC
CDR3aa: CASSLSGDGSYNEQFF

d_gene: -
len: 11
v_gene: TRBV10-3
j_gene: TRBJ1-2
abundance: -
CDR3nt: TGTGCCCACCGGGACCCTTATGGCTACACCTTC
CDR3aa: CAHRDPYGYTF

d_gene: TRBD1
len: 16
v_gene: TRBV25-1
j_gene: TRBJ1-2
abundance: -
CDR3nt: TGTGCCAGCAGTGACCGGCCCGGGACAGGGGGCCTTGGCTACACCTTC
CDR3aa: CASSDRPGTGGLGYTF

d_gene: -
len: 14
v_gene: TRBV7-2
j_gene: TRBJ2-3
abundance: few
CDR3nt: TGTGCCAGCGTCAGAGCCTCTAGCACAGATACGCAGTATTTT
CDR3aa: CASVRASSTDTQYF

d_gene: TRBD1
len: 15
v_gene: TRBV25-1
j_gene: TRBJ2-3
abundance: -
CDR3nt: TGTGCCAGCAGTCCAAAACAGGGGGACACAGATACGCAGTATTTT
CDR3aa: CASSPKQGDTDTQYF

d_gene: TRBD1
len: 16
v_gene: TRBV7-9
j_gene: TRBJ1-6
abundance: few
CDR3nt: TGTGCCAGCAGCCCTACCGACAGGGGACAGGGATCACCCCTCCACTTT
CDR3aa: CASSPTDRGQGSPLHF

d_gene: -
len: 13
v_gene: TRBV6-1
j_gene: TRBJ2-1
abundance: many
CDR3nt: TGTGCCAGCAGTGTCTGGGAATACAATGAGCAGTTCTTC
CDR3aa: CASSVWEYNEQFF

d_gene: TRBD2
len: 16
v_gene: TRBV12-3/TRBV12-4
j_gene: TRBJ2-5
abundance: -
CDR3nt: TGTGCCAGCAGCCCCCCGAGGCGGGAGGGCGTAAAGACCCAGTACTTC
CDR3aa: CASSPPRREGVKTQYF

d_gene: -
len: 13
v_gene: TRBV12-3/TRBV12-4
j_gene: TRBJ2-5
abundance: -
CDR3nt: TGTGCCAGCACCCACCCGGGCGGGGAGACCCAGTACTTC
CDR3aa: CASTHPGGETQYF

d_gene: -
len: 12
v_gene: TRBV7-8
j_gene: TRBJ2-7
abundance: -
CDR3nt: TGTGCCAGTGCGGGACAGCCCTACGAGCAGTACTTC
CDR3aa: CASAGQPYEQYF

d_gene: TRBD1
len: 12
v_gene: TRBV25-1
j_gene: TRBJ2-7
abundance: -
CDR3nt: TGTGCCACGGGGACAGGGTACAATGAGCAGTACTTC
CDR3aa: CATGTGYNEQYF

d_gene: -
len: 11
v_gene: TRBV4-1
j_gene: TRBJ1-1
abundance: -
CDR3nt: TGCGCCAGCAGGGGCCCTAAGGAAGCTTTCTTT
CDR3aa: CASRGPKEAFF

d_gene: -
len: 15
v_gene: TRBV5-1
j_gene: TRBJ2-7
abundance: -
CDR3nt: TGCGCCAGCAGCTACCCGCAGGGGGGCCTCTACGAGCAGTACTTC
CDR3aa: CASSYPQGGLYEQYF

d_gene: TRBD1
len: 13
v_gene: TRBV7-9
j_gene: TRBJ1-2
abundance: -
CDR3nt: TGTGCTACAACCCAGGGGGCTAACTATGGCTACACCTTC
CDR3aa: CATTQGANYGYTF

d_gene: TRBD2
len: 15
v_gene: TRBV18
j_gene: TRBJ2-3
abundance: few
CDR3nt: TGTGCCAGCTCCGCTCCGGGACTAGCGGGGAAAACGCAGTATTTT
CDR3aa: CASSAPGLAGKTQYF

d_gene: TRBD2
len: 16
v_gene: TRBV10-3
j_gene: TRBJ2-1
abundance: -
CDR3nt: TGTGCCATCAGTGAGACTAGCGGGGGGGCTGTTGGTGAGCAGTTCTTC
CDR3aa: CAISETSGGAVGEQFF

d_gene: -
len: 14
v_gene: TRBV7-9
j_gene: TRBJ2-5
abundance: once
CDR3nt: TGTGCCAGCAGCTTAGCCTTGGGGATAGAGACCCAGTACTTC
CDR3aa: CASSLALGIETQYF

d_gene: -
len: 16
v_gene: TRBV9
j_gene: TRBJ2-1
abundance: -
CDR3nt: TGTGCCAGCTCTACGGCCACCGGGAGCTCCTACAATGAGCAGTTCTTC
CDR3aa: CASSTATGSSYNEQFF

d_gene: -
len: 13
v_gene: TRBV29-1
j_gene: TRBJ2-7
abundance: few
CDR3nt: TGCAGCGTGGCTAGAGGCCCCAACTACGAGCAGTACTTC
CDR3aa: CSVARGPNYEQYF

d_gene: -
len: 17
v_gene: TRBV27
j_gene: TRBJ2-1
abundance: -
CDR3nt: TGTGCCAGCAGTTACCGGTTGGGGGATAGTATTCTCGATGAGCAGTTCTTC
CDR3aa: CASSYRLGDSILDEQFF

d_gene: -
len: 15
v_gene: TRBV12-3/TRBV12-4
j_gene: TRBJ2-2
abundance: -
CDR3nt: TGTGCCAGCAGTCCCGGGGACACCCCCACCGGGGAGCTGTTTTTT
CDR3aa: CASSPGDTPTGELFF

d_gene: -
len: 14
v_gene: TRBV27
j_gene: TRBJ1-2
abundance: -
CDR3nt: TGTGCCAGCAGTTCCCAAGGGGTAAACTATGGCTACACCTTC
CDR3aa: CASSSQGVNYGYTF

d_gene: -
len: 14
v_gene: TRBV27
j_gene: TRBJ1-5
abundance: -
CDR3nt: TGTGCCAGCAGTCGTCGGGGGGGCGATCAGCCCCAGCATTTT
CDR3aa: CASSRRGGDQPQHF

d_gene: -
len: 14
v_gene: TRBV21-1
j_gene: TRBJ1-6
abundance: few
CDR3nt: TGTGCCAGCAGCAAAGGCCTCTGGGGTGCACCCCTCCACTTT
CDR3aa: CASSKGLWGAPLHF

d_gene: -
len: 14
v_gene: TRBV29-1
j_gene: TRBJ1-2
abundance: few
CDR3nt: TGCAGCGTTGGTCATCCTTCTCCTAACTATGGCTACACCTTC
CDR3aa: CSVGHPSPNYGYTF

d_gene: -
len: 12
v_gene: TRBV7-8
j_gene: TRBJ2-1
abundance: -
CDR3nt: TGTGCCAGCAGCTTAATCAGAGGTGAGCAGTTCTTC
CDR3aa: CASSLIRGEQFF

d_gene: TRBD1
len: 15
v_gene: TRBV7-2
j_gene: TRBJ2-7
abundance: few
CDR3nt: TGTGCCAGCAGCTTAACGACAGGGAGAGGCTACGAGCAGTACTTC
CDR3aa: CASSLTTGRGYEQYF

d_gene: TRBD1
len: 15
v_gene: TRBV7-2
j_gene: TRBJ2-4
abundance: few
CDR3nt: TGTGCCAGCAGCGCCACGACAGGGGGGAAAAACATTCAGTACTTC
CDR3aa: CASSATTGGKNIQYF

d_gene: -
len: 14
v_gene: TRBV29-1
j_gene: TRBJ2-1
abundance: -
CDR3nt: TGCAGCGTTGACCTACGGTGGGTTTACAATGAGCAGTTCTTC
CDR3aa: CSVDLRWVYNEQFF

d_gene: TRBD1
len: 15
v_gene: TRBV6-5
j_gene: TRBJ1-1
abundance: few
CDR3nt: TGTGCCAGCAGTTACTCGTACAGGGGGAGCACTGAAGCTTTCTTT
CDR3aa: CASSYSYRGSTEAFF

d_gene: TRBD1
len: 12
v_gene: TRBV20-1
j_gene: TRBJ1-1
abundance: -
CDR3nt: TGCAGTGCAAGGGACAGCTGGACTGAAGCTTTCTTT
CDR3aa: CSARDSWTEAFF

d_gene: TRBD2
len: 17
v_gene: TRBV24-1
j_gene: TRBJ2-2
abundance: once
CDR3nt: TGTGCCACCAGTGGGCTTGGGCGGGAGGCCAGCACCGGGGAGCTGTTTTTT
CDR3aa: CATSGLGREASTGELFF

d_gene: TRBD1
len: 13
v_gene: TRBV7-2
j_gene: TRBJ2-7
abundance: -
CDR3nt: TGTGCCAGCAGCTCAGACCCGGGACAGGGAGAGTACTTC
CDR3aa: CASSSDPGQGEYF

d_gene: TRBD2
len: 16
v_gene: TRBV7-2
j_gene: TRBJ2-3
abundance: -
CDR3nt: TGTGCCAGCAGCTTAGCGCTCGGACTAGCCACAGATACGCAGTATTTT
CDR3aa: CASSLALGLATDTQYF

d_gene: TRBD2
len: 15
v_gene: TRBV11-2
j_gene: TRBJ2-7
abundance: -
CDR3nt: TGTGCCAGCAGCTTAGATGGGAGCGGGAGCTACGAGCAGTACTTC
CDR3aa: CASSLDGSGSYEQYF

d_gene: TRBD2
len: 15
v_gene: TRBV4-3
j_gene: TRBJ2-1
abundance: few
CDR3nt: TGCGCCAGCAGCCAGGCGGTGGGGGGGAGGAATGAGCAGTTCTTC
CDR3aa: CASSQAVGGRNEQFF

d_gene: -
len: 13
v_gene: TRBV27
j_gene: TRBJ2-5
abundance: -
CDR3nt: TGTGCCAGCAGTTTATGGTACGGGGAGACCCAGTACTTC
CDR3aa: CASSLWYGETQYF

d_gene: TRBD2
len: 20
v_gene: TRBV6-2/TRBV6-3
j_gene: TRBJ2-1
abundance: few
CDR3nt: TGTGCCAGCAGTTACGCTGGGACTAGCGGATACTCCAGCTCCTACAATGAGCAGTTCTTC
CDR3aa: CASSYAGTSGYSSSYNEQFF